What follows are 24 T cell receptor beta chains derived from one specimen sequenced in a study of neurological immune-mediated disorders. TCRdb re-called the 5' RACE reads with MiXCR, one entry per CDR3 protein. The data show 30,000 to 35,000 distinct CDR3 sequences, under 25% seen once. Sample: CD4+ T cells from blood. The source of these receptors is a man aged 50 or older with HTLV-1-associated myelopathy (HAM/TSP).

This CDR3 reads CASIPGTSGGTDTQYF. CDR3 coding DNA: TGTGCCAGCATTCCAGGGACTAGCGGGGGCACAGATACGCAGTATTTT. This chain joins TRBV7-9 and TRBJ2-3, with TRBD2 matching 13 bases. There are 16 residues in the CDR3. The V and J ends lost 7 bases and 1 base, in that order; junction bases with no gene match: 5. Germline V CDR1 and CDR2: SEHNR, FQNEAQ (reference sequence).

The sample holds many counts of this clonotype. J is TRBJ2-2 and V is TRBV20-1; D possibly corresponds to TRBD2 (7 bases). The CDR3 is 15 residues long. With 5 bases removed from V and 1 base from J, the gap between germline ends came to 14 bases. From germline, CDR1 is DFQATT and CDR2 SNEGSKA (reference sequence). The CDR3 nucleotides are TGCAGTGCTCGAAGGGGGGGGAGGAACACCGGGGAGCTGTTTTTT. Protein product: CSARRGGRNTGELFF.

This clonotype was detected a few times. CDR3 in amino acids: CASSPVQWTGRNTPLHF. Written as DNA, the CDR3 is TGTGCCAGCAGCCCTGTACAATGGACAGGGAGAAATACACCCCTCCACTTT. This sequence joins TRBV3-1 and TRBJ1-6; 8 nucleotides line up with TRBD1. CDR1 is LGHDT and CDR2 is YNNKEL in the germline V gene (reference sequence). This CDR3 contains 17 residues. The J segment lost 11 bases and the V segment lost 4 bases, leaving 16 bases of the junction unmatched.

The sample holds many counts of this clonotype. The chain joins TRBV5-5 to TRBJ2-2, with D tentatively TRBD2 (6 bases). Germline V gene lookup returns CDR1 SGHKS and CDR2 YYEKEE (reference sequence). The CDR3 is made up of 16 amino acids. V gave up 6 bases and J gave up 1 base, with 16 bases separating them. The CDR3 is CASNLGEARNTGELFF. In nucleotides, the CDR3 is TGTGCCAGCAACCTGGGGGAGGCACGGAACACCGGGGAGCTGTTTTTT.

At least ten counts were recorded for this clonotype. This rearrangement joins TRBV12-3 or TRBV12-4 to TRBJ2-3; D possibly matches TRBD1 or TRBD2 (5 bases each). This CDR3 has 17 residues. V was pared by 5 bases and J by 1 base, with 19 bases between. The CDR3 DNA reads TGTGCCAGCAGTCGGGACGTAGGTACCCTTGGCACAGATACGCAGTATTTT. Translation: CASSRDVGTLGTDTQYF.

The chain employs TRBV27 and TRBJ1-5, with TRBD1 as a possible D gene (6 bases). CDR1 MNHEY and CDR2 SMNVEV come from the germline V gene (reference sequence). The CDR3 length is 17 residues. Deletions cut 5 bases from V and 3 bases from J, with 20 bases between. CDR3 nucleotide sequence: TGTGCCAGCAGTCTCCTAGGTCCTAGGGGGATCAATCAGCCCCAGCATTTT. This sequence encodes CASSLLGPRGINQPQHF.

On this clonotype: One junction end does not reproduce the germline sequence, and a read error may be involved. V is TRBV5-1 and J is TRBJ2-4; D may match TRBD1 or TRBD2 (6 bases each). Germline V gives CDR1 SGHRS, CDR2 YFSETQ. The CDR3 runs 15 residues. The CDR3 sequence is CTSSLDGGQGDIQYF. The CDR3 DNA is TGCACCAGCAGCTTGGACGGGGGCCAGGGAGACATTCAGTACTTC. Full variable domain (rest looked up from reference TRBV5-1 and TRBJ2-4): KAGVTQTPRYLIKTRGQQVTLSCSPISGHRSVSWYQQTPGQGLQFLFEYFSETQRNKGNFPGRFSGRQFSNSRSEMNVSTLELGDSALYLCTSSLDGGQGDIQYFGAGTRLSVL.

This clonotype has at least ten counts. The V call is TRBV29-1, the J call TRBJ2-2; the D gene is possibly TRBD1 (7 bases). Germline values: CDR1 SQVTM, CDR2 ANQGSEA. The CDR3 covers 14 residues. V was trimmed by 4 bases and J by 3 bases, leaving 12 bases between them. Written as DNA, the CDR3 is TGCAGCGTTGTCGGCAGGGGGGACACCGGGGAGCTGTTTTTT. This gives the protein CSVVGRGDTGELFF.

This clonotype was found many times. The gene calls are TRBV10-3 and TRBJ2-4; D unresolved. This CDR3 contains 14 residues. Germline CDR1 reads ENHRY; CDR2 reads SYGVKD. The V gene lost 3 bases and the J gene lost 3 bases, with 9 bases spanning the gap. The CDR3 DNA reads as TGTGCCATCAGTGATGGGGTCGGCAAAAACATTCAGTACTTC. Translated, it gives CAISDGVGKNIQYF.

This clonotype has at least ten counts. The CDR3 nucleotides are TGCAGTGCCCGGACGGGAGGGGCCTACAATGAGCAGTTCTTC. Translation: CSARTGGAYNEQFF. V and J are TRBV20-1 and TRBJ2-1, with 8 bases that match TRBD2. Germline V gene lookup returns CDR1 DFQATT and CDR2 SNEGSKA (reference sequence). The CDR3 covers 14 residues. V shed 6 bases, J shed 2 bases, and the junction held 6 bases outside the gene matches.

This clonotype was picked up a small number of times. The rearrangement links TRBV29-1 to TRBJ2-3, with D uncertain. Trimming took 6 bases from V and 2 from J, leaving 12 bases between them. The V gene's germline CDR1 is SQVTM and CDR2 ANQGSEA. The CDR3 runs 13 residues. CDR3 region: CSVQEPATDTQYF. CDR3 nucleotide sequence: TGCAGCGTCCAAGAGCCGGCCACAGATACGCAGTATTTT.

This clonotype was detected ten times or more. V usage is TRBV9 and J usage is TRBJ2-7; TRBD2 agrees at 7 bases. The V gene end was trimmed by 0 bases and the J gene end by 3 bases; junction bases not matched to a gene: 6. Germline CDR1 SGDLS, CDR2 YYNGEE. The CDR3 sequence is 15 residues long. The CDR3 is CASSVEGGSSYEQYF. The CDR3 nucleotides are TGTGCCAGCAGCGTAGAGGGCGGGAGTAGCTACGAGCAGTACTTC.

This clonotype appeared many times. CDR3 DNA sequence: TGTGCCAGCAGTGCAATACAGGGACTTTTGAACACCGGGGAGCTGTTTTTT. This gives the protein CASSAIQGLLNTGELFF. The chain employs TRBV12-3 or TRBV12-4 and TRBJ2-2; the D gene could be TRBD1 or TRBD2 (6 bases each). The CDR3 runs to 17 residues. The ends were cut back, 5 bases at V and 1 base at J, with 17 bases in the middle.

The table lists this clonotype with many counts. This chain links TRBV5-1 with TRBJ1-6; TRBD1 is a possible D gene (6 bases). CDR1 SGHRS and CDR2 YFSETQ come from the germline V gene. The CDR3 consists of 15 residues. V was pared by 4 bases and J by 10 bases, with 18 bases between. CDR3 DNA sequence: TGCGCCAGCAGCCTATGGGACCGTGGACAGTCACCCCTCCACTTT. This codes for CASSLWDRGQSPLHF.

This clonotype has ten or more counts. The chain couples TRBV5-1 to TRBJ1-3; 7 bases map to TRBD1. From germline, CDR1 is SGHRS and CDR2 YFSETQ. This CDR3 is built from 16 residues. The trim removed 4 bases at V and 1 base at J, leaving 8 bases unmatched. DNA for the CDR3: TGCGCCAGCAGCCAGGACGCGACAGGGTCTGGAAACACCATATATTTT. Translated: CASSQDATGSGNTIYF.

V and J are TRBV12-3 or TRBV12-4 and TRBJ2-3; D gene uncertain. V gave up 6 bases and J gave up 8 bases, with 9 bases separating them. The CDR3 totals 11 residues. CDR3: CASRKGFTQYF. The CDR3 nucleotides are TGTGCCAGCAGAAAAGGGTTTACGCAGTATTTT.

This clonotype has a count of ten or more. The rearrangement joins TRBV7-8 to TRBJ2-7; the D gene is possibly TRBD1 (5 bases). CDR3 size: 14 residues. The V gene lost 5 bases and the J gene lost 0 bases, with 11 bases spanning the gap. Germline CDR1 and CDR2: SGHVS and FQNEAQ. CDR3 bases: TGTGCCAGCAGCCGACAGAAGAGCTCCTACGAGCAGTACTTC. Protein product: CASSRQKSSYEQYF.

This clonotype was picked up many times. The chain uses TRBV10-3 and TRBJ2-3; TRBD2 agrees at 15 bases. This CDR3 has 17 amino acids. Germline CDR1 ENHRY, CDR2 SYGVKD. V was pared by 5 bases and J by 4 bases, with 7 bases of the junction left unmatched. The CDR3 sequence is CAISPGLAGGVADTQYF. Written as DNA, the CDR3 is TGTGCCATCAGTCCGGGACTAGCGGGGGGCGTTGCAGATACGCAGTATTTT.

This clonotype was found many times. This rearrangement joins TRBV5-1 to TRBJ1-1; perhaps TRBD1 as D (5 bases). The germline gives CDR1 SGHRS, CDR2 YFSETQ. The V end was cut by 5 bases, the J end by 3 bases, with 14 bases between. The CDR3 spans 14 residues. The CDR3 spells CASRADSLYTEAFF. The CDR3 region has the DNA TGCGCCAGCAGGGCCGACAGTCTATACACTGAAGCTTTCTTT.

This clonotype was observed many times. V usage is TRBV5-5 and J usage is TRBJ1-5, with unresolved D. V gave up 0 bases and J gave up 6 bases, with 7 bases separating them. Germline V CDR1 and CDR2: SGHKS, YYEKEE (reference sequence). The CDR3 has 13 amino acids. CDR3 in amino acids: CASSLEVSQPQHF. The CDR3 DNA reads TGTGCCAGCAGCTTGGAGGTTAGTCAGCCCCAGCATTTT.

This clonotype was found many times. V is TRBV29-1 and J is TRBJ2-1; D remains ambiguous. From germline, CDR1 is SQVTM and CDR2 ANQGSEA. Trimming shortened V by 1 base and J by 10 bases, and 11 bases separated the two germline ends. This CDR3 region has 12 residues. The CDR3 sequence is CSVEAFSREQFF. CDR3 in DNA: TGCAGCGTTGAAGCCTTTAGTAGGGAGCAGTTCTTC.

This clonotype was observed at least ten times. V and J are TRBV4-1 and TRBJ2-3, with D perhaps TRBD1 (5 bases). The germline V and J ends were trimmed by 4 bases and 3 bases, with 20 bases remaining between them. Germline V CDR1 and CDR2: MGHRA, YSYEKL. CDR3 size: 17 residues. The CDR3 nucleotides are TGCGCCAGCAGCCGGCAAGAGGCCGGCAGGGTGACAGATACGCAGTATTTT. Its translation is CASSRQEAGRVTDTQYF.

The CDR3 DNA follows: TGTGCCAGCCCCCAGACAGCCTTGAACACTGAAGCTTTCTTT. Translation gives CASPQTALNTEAFF. The chain employs TRBV9 and TRBJ1-1; TRBD1 might be the D (5 bases). The CDR3 consists of 14 residues. From germline, CDR1 is SGDLS and CDR2 YYNGEE. V was clipped by 7 bases and J by 0 bases, with 13 bases between them. The full variable domain, its missing parts supplied by reference TRBV9 and TRBJ1-1, is DSGVTQTPKHLITATGQRVTLRCSPRSGDLSVYWYQQSLDQGLQFLIQYYNGEERAKGNILERFSAQQFPDLHSELNLSSLELGDSALYFCASPQTALNTEAFFGQGTRLTVV.

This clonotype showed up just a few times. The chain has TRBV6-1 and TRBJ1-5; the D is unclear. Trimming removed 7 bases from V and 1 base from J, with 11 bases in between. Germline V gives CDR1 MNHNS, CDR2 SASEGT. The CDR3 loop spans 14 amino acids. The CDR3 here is CASNEQLSNQPQHF. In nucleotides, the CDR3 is TGTGCCAGCAACGAGCAATTGAGCAATCAGCCCCAGCATTTT.